Below, 23 T cell receptor beta chains from the same sample are listed, as sequenced in a study of shared clonotypes between healthy human individuals. The protocol was immunoSEQ multiplex PCR, while the TCRdb copy is restricted to in-frame clones and leaves out a portion. The table includes around 500,000 clones, approximately 80% detected once. Sequencing was done on a sample of PBMCs. Receptor source: a woman aged 40 to 50 in good health. Some clones in this sample may be carry-over from other donors' samples.

The chain combines TRBV27 with TRBJ2-3; possible D gene TRBD1, 5 bases. The CDR3 consists of 14 residues. Trimming took 4 bases from V and 2 from J, leaving 10 bases between them. CDR1 is MNHEY and CDR2 is SMNVEV in the germline V gene (reference sequence). Here the CDR3 reads CASSSTGHTDTQYF. The CDR3 DNA is TGTGCCAGCAGTTCCACAGGACACACAGATACGCAGTATTTT.

This chain links TRBV27 with TRBJ2-7, with a weak D call TRBD2 (5 bases). CDR1 MNHEY and CDR2 SMNVEV come from the germline V gene (reference sequence). The CDR3 spans 14 residues. Trimming took off 6 bases at V and 2 bases at J, with 14 bases between the two ends. In nucleotides, the CDR3 is TGTGCCAGCAGCGCCCAGGACTTAACCTACGAGCAGTACTTC. It encodes CASSAQDLTYEQYF.

The chain uses TRBV9 and TRBJ2-6, with D perhaps TRBD1 or TRBD2 (6 bases each). The CDR3 spans 16 residues. The germline V gene has CDR1 SGDLS and CDR2 YYNGEE. With 6 bases removed from V and 2 bases from J, the gap between germline ends came to 15 bases. CDR3 in amino acids: CASNLSGAAGANVLTF. The CDR3 DNA sequence: TGTGCCAGCAACCTCTCGGGGGCAGCTGGGGCCAACGTCCTGACTTTC.

This sequence joins TRBV11-2 and TRBJ1-1; 7 bases are shared with TRBD1. V shed 0 bases and J 8 bases; nucleotides not matched to a gene: 3. The CDR3 has 13 amino acids. Germline values: CDR1 SGHAT, CDR2 FQNNGV. The CDR3 DNA follows: TGTGCCAGCAGCTTAGACATACAGGGGGAAGCTTTCTTT. Translated, it gives CASSLDIQGEAFF. The complete variable domain, with remaining parts taken from reference TRBV11-2 and TRBJ1-1, reads EAGVAQSPRYKIIEKRQSVAFWCNPISGHATLYWYQQILGQGPKLLIQFQNNGVVDDSQLPKDRFSAERLKGVDSTLKIQPAKLEDSAVYLCASSLDIQGEAFFGQGTRLTVV.

Notes on this clone: A single base is all that separates this from a far larger clone, so a read error is likely. V usage is TRBV5-4 and J usage is TRBJ2-3; D is perhaps TRBD2 (5 bases). The germline V gene encodes CDR1 SGHNT and CDR2 YYREEE (reference sequence). Trimming cost V 3 bases and J 3 bases, with 14 bases left between them. The CDR3 covers 15 residues. This CDR3 reads CASSSPWERTDTQYF. As DNA, the CDR3 is TGTGCCAGCAGCTCTCCTTGGGAGAGGACAGATACGCAGTATTTT.

The chain employs TRBV6-5 and TRBJ1-2; D unresolved. V lost 10 bases, J lost 3 bases, and 12 bases lay in between. Germline V gene sequence: CDR1 MNHEY, CDR2 SVGAGI. The CDR3 is made up of 12 amino acids. CDR3 sequence reads: CATSPGHYGYTF. Here the CDR3 DNA reads TGTGCCACCTCCCCGGGCCACTATGGCTACACCTTC.

This chain joins TRBV7-9 and TRBJ2-1; perhaps TRBD1 as D (6 bases). Germline assignment: CDR1 SEHNR and CDR2 FQNEAQ (reference sequence). There are 15 residues in the CDR3. V was clipped by 5 bases and J by 0 bases, with 11 bases between them. Here the CDR3 reads CASSHTGYSYNEQFF. DNA of the CDR3: TGTGCCAGCAGCCATACAGGGTACTCCTACAATGAGCAGTTCTTC.

As concerns this clone: Other DNA sequences within the sample encode an identical CDR3. The genes are TRBV18 and TRBJ1-1, with a possible D match to TRBD1 (5 bases). The V end was cut by 2 bases, the J end by 4 bases, with 8 bases between. Germline CDR1 KGHSH, CDR2 LQKENI. The CDR3 sequence is 13 residues long. The CDR3 is CASSPTGSTEAFF. Here the CDR3 DNA reads TGTGCCAGCTCACCAACAGGTTCCACTGAAGCTTTCTTT. The whole variable domain, remainder taken from reference TRBV18 and TRBJ1-1, is NAGVMQNPRHLVRRRGQEARLRCSPMKGHSHVYWYRQLPEEGLKFMVYLQKENIIDESGMPKERFSAEFPKEGPSILRIQQVVRGDSAAYFCASSPTGSTEAFFGQGTRLTVV.

Only one count was recorded for this clone. A far larger clone lies a single base away; this is likely a read error. V is TRBV30 and J is TRBJ2-6; no clear D. V lost 5 bases and J lost 3, with 8 bases in between. The CDR3 totals 13 residues. The germline gives CDR1 GTSNPN, CDR2 SVGIG (reference sequence). The CDR3 is CAWGFGGANVLTF. The DNA of the CDR3 is TGTGCCTGGGGTTTTGGTGGGGCCAACGTCCTGACTTTC.

This chain uses TRBV7-9 with TRBJ2-3; no clear D gene. Trimming removed 0 bases from V and 1 base from J, with 8 bases in between. CDR1 and CDR2 (germline): SEHNR, FQNEAQ (reference sequence). The CDR3 covers 15 residues. The CDR3 DNA reads TGTGCCAGCAGCTTAGCAGGGTTGGGCACAGATACGCAGTATTTT. Protein sequence: CASSLAGLGTDTQYF.

This clone has just a few counts. The rearrangement links TRBV11-3 to TRBJ2-3, with 8 nucleotides matching TRBD1. In germline, CDR1 is SGHNT, CDR2 YENEEA. There are 16 residues in the CDR3. V lost 6 bases and J lost 0; bases outside the gene matches: 8. The CDR3 DNA reads as TGTGCCAGCAGTAAGGGACAGGTACCTAGCACAGATACGCAGTATTTT. Its translation is CASSKGQVPSTDTQYF. The full variable domain, completed using reference TRBV11-3 and TRBJ2-3, is EAGVVQSPRYKIIEKKQPVAFWCNPISGHNTLYWYLQNLGQGPELLIRYENEEAVDDSQLPKDRFSAERLKGVDSTLKIQPAELGDSAVYLCASSKGQVPSTDTQYFGPGTRLTVL.

The chain uses TRBV9 and TRBJ1-2; 10 bases line up with TRBD1. V dropped 3 bases and J dropped 7; count of bases not matched to a gene: 3. CDR1 and CDR2 (germline): SGDLS, YYNGEE. CDR3 length: 13 residues. The CDR3 spells CASSGQGAIGYTF. The CDR3 region has the DNA TGTGCCAGCAGCGGACAGGGGGCGATTGGCTACACCTTC.

V gene TRBV4-3 combines with J gene TRBJ2-5; possibly TRBD1 for D (5 bases). Germline loops: CDR1 LGHNA, CDR2 YSLEER. The ends were cut back, 1 base at V and 4 bases at J, with 13 bases in the middle. There are 15 residues in the CDR3. The CDR3 reads CASSQAREGAETQYF. The CDR3 nucleotides read TGCGCCAGCAGCCAAGCCAGGGAAGGGGCAGAGACCCAGTACTTC.

This chain connects TRBV7-2 to TRBJ2-6; D is uncertain. This CDR3 has 17 residues. Germline V CDR1 and CDR2: SGHTA, FQGNSA. Trimming took 5 bases from V and 1 from J, leaving 15 bases between them. CDR3 protein: CASSPLGVISGANVLTF. The CDR3 DNA reads TGTGCCAGCAGCCCCCTAGGAGTGATTTCTGGGGCCAACGTCCTGACTTTC.

In this sample, this clone turned up once. V gene TRBV7-2 combines with J gene TRBJ2-1, with TRBD2 matching 12 bases. The CDR3 spans 16 residues. CDR1 is SGHTA and CDR2 is FQGNSA in the germline V gene. V trimming: 3 bases; J trimming: 5 bases; junction bases outside the gene matches: 5. The CDR3 here is CASSLWTSGKNNEQFF. Written as DNA, the CDR3 is TGTGCCAGCAGCTTGTGGACTAGCGGGAAGAACAATGAGCAGTTCTTC.

CDR3 protein: CASSWDGRISSYEQYF. The CDR3 bases are TGCGCCAGCAGCTGGGACGGTCGGATTAGCTCCTACGAGCAGTACTTC. The V call is TRBV5-1, the J call TRBJ2-7, with D perhaps assigned TRBD1 or TRBD2 (5 bases each). CDR3 length equals 16 residues. V was shortened by 3 bases and J by 0 bases, with 16 bases between the two germline ends. The germline gives CDR1 SGHRS, CDR2 YFSETQ.

Worth noting for this clone: A far larger clone is off by one base, so a read error is likely. The CDR3 loop is CASSSSPVLGPGYEQYF. The CDR3 DNA reads as TGTGCCAGCAGTTCATCCCCAGTACTGGGGCCCGGCTACGAGCAGTACTTC. The chain carries TRBV27 and TRBJ2-7; tentative D call: TRBD1 (5 bases). The V gene's germline CDR1 is MNHEY and CDR2 SMNVEV (reference sequence). This CDR3 is built from 17 residues. V gave up 4 bases and J gave up 3 bases, with 22 bases separating them.

The chain employs TRBV5-4 and TRBJ1-1; 8 bases align to TRBD1. Losses at the gene ends were 4 bases for V and 6 bases for J; bases not matched to a gene: 5. This CDR3 spans 13 amino acids. Germline V CDR1 and CDR2: SGHNT, YYREEE (reference sequence). CDR3 sequence: CASSIQGVAEAFF. The CDR3 DNA sequence: TGTGCCAGCAGCATACAGGGGGTGGCTGAAGCTTTCTTT.

V usage is TRBV19 and J usage is TRBJ1-3; D not resolved. Germline-derived CDR1 and CDR2 are LNHDA and SQIVND (reference sequence). V lost 1 base and J 0 bases, leaving 7 bases between the germline ends. The CDR3 contains 15 residues. CDR3 DNA sequence: TGTGCCAGTAGTATAGGTACCGTCTCTGGAAACACCATATATTTT. It codes for CASSIGTVSGNTIYF. The variable domain in full, completed from reference TRBV19 and TRBJ1-3, reads DGGITQSPKYLFRKEGQNVTLSCEQNLNHDAMYWYRQDPGQGLRLIYYSQIVNDFQKGDIAEGYSVSREKKESFPLTVTSAQKNPTAFYLCASSIGTVSGNTIYFGEGSWLTVV.

The rearrangement joins TRBV4-1 to TRBJ1-5; unclear D gene. Trimming removed 5 bases at V and 4 bases at J, with 15 bases between. The CDR3 sequence is 15 residues long. Germline values: CDR1 MGHRA, CDR2 YSYEKL. CDR3: CASSTHSNRNQPQHF. CDR3 DNA: TGCGCCAGCAGCACACACAGCAATCGGAATCAGCCCCAGCATTTT.

This clone was seen a handful of times. The rearrangement uses TRBV9 and TRBJ1-2; 8 bases are shared with TRBD1. The CDR3 extends over 14 amino acids. V shed 6 bases, J shed 2 bases, and the junction held 6 bases outside the gene matches. The germline V gene encodes CDR1 SGDLS and CDR2 YYNGEE. The CDR3 DNA is TGTGCCAGCAAAACCGGGACAGGCAACTATGGCTACACCTTC. Residues: CASKTGTGNYGYTF.

V usage is TRBV6-6 and J usage is TRBJ2-7, with D perhaps matching TRBD2 (6 bases). The CDR3 covers 14 residues. Trimming cost V 2 bases and J 4 bases, with 12 bases left between them. From germline, CDR1 is MNHNY and CDR2 SVGAGI (reference sequence). The chain's CDR3 is CASSYSGGVYEQYF. The CDR3 DNA is TGTGCCAGCAGTTACAGCGGAGGGGTGTACGAGCAGTACTTC.

This chain connects TRBV7-3 to TRBJ2-3; 10 bases fit TRBD2. The CDR3 has 15 amino acids. Germline CDR1 and CDR2: SGHTA and FQGTGA. V lost 5 bases to trimming and J lost 2 bases; unmatched junction nucleotides: 4. The CDR3 DNA reads TGTGCCAGCAGCCCCCTAGCGGGAGCCACAGATACGCAGTATTTT. As protein: CASSPLAGATDTQYF.